This TCR beta chain came from a study of blood T cell repertoires in COVID-19 (dated by TCRdb to 2018 to 2020). Regarding the study in general: Collaborator samples came from the United States, Italy and Spain and covered acute and convalescent phases of COVID-19. The prospective study material was composed of cDNA or gDNA derived from T cells, B-cell-depleted T cells, or PBMCs. The dataset comprised deeply sampled blood TCRbeta repertoires from subjects exposed to, actively infected with, or recovered from COVID-19. The repertoires were released in a freely available public database intended as a resource for research on the immune response to SARS-CoV-2. The samples were drawn from two sources: the first 160 participants of the ongoing ImmuneRACE study, and fewer than 1,500 subjects contributed by 6 global collaborators. The sample metadata nearly always contained a de-identified subject ID, COVID-19 status, age in years and sex. HLA class I and class II types, where available, came from metadata supplied by the sample provider rather than from assay-based typing.

The immunoSEQ Assay, a bias-controlled multiplex PCR, was used to amplify TCRbeta CDR3 regions from genomic DNA. Per the authors' processing: Nucleated cell counts per sample were estimated from amplification of reference gene primers within the assay. Sequence reads were collapsed and filtered to measure the absolute abundance of every unique TCRbeta CDR3 rearrangement. For each sample, productive Simpson clonality was calculated as the square root of Simpson's diversity index over productive rearrangements. The table was pulled from immuneACCESS by TCRdb, which kept in-frame rearrangements only. Such tables lose some clones; where checked, under half of the loss comes from unresolved V genes, and the rest has no known cause. D and trimming come from the DNA, and the V and J calls and clone size come from that table. For this sample the table gives some 250,000 clones, of which about 80% were detected only once. The top ten clones comprise approximately 4% of the sample.

A note on this clone: This receptor's antigen is unknown. Base qualities are not recorded, but no much larger clone differs from it by a single base.

The germline V gene supplies CDR1 ENHRY and CDR2 SYGVKD. The CDR3 spans 14 residues, from the cysteine through the phenylalanine. This entry keeps only the CDR3 DNA: 42 bases, framed from base 1. From V the trimming removes 11 bases and from J it removes 2 bases, while the gene matches leave 10 bases of the junction unaccounted for. The full study reports these points: The amount of clinical and demographic metadata varied by source and participant and was provided uncurated.

The collaborating institutions used their own protocols to collect whole blood in K2EDTA tubes. Collaborator samples were shipped for TCRbeta analysis as frozen whole blood, isolated PBMCs, or DNA extracted from either sample type. The TCR comes from a man in his forties or fifties with active or convalescent COVID-19. The sequenced sample was peripheral blood. The chain is encoded by TRBV10-3 joined to TRBJ2-5, and 8 bases in between align with TRBD2. The CDR3 region: CAARRSGGQETQYF. The nucleotide sequence is given as TGTGCCGCGCGGAGAAGCGGGGGACAAGAGACCCAGTACTTC.